What follows is one T cell receptor beta chain and its context. The antigen remains undetermined. The sample belongs to a study of blood T cells in healthy people across ages. Points from the study as a whole: Unsorted PBMCs ruled out conclusive naive versus antigen-experienced comparison. With donor CMV status unknown, expanded clonotype changes were possibly confounded.

Isolating PBMCs gave at least 6.5 million of these cells per sample. Using a J-beta primer mix together with a sample-barcoded 5' primer, a second PCR was run for roughly 6 to 11 cycles. Every sample produced at least 2.5 million CDR3-containing paired-end reads. TCRdb called the 5' RACE reads again in MiXCR, with one record for every CDR3 protein. The table shows about 1.4 million distinct CDR3 sequences, with approximately 59% occurring only once. The CDR3 contains 17 residues. Trimming stripped 0 bases from V and 0 bases from J, with 16 bases between. The germline V gene has CDR1 SGHDT and CDR2 YYEEEE.

The origin of this receptor is a man younger than 30 in good health. Sequenced: blood. The chain couples TRBV5-6 to TRBJ2-7; no definite D call. The CDR3 reads CASSLVLATQSSYEQYF. The CDR3 nucleotides are TGTGCCAGCAGCTTGGTTTTGGCGACCCAGAGCTCCTACGAGCAGTACTTC.